Listed here is a single TCR beta chain. Per the authors' pipeline: Because ImmunoSEQ provided only junction sequences with no quality scores, the filtering differed. The assay was immunoSEQ multiplex PCR, and TCRdb's table has in-frame clones only and misses some. Clonal size and the V and J genes are those of that table, whereas D and trimming came from the DNA. Found here are roughly 2,000,000 clones, approximately 92% of them singletons; the top ten hold under 2%. Germline V gives CDR1 SGHVS, CDR2 FQNEAQ. The ends were cut back, 5 bases at V and 0 bases at J, with 18 bases in the middle. CDR3 length: 17 residues. Terminally differentiated effector memory CD45RA+ cells were excluded from the naive CD8 cells, which were CD45RO-negative and positively selected for CCR7. These data originate in a study of shared clonotypes between healthy human individuals.

This clonotype was obtained from a man between 18 and 29 years old in good health. Some clones in this sample may be carry-over from other donors' samples. The sequencing input was naive CD8+ T cells from PBMCs. The gene calls are TRBV7-8 and TRBJ2-3, with a weak D call TRBD2 (5 bases). The CDR3 here is CASSATRVSVSTDTQYF. DNA for the CDR3: TGTGCCAGCAGCGCCACTAGGGTGTCGGTTAGCACAGATACGCAGTATTTT.